The 30 T cell receptor beta chains in this list originate from one sample, sequenced in a study of T cell responses to AZD1222 COVID-19 vaccine. Profiled with immunoSEQ multiplex PCR; TCRdb holds only in-frame clones, not every one. The repertoire has under 150,000 clones, roughly 90% of them found once; the top ten carry 1.6%. This specimen consisted of peripheral blood, obtained 28 days after the second AZD1222 dose. The receptors were gathered from an adult who received the AZD1222 COVID-19 vaccine.

This chain links TRBV5-1 with TRBJ1-1; D call uncertain. The CDR3 spans 14 residues. V gave up 0 bases and J gave up 1 base, with 7 bases separating them. The germline CDR1 and CDR2 sequences are SGHRS and YFSETQ. The CDR3 DNA sequence: TGCGCCAGCAGCTTGGAGTTCGCGAACACTGAAGCTTTCTTT. It yields the protein CASSLEFANTEAFF. Full variable domain (outside the CDR3, taken from reference TRBV5-1 and TRBJ1-1): KAGVTQTPRYLIKTRGQQVTLSCSPISGHRSVSWYQQTPGQGLQFLFEYFSETQRNKGNFPGRFSGRQFSNSRSEMNVSTLELGDSALYLCASSLEFANTEAFFGQGTRLTVV.

This clone appeared a few times. The chain carries TRBV30 and TRBJ1-5, with unresolved D. V lost 3 bases, J lost 2 bases, and 11 bases lay in between. Germline lookup yields CDR1 GTSNPN and CDR2 SVGIG (reference sequence). The CDR3 is 14 amino acids. The CDR3 nucleotides read TGTGCCTGGAGCGCTAGTGGGGGCAATCAGCCCCAGCATTTT. This gives the protein CAWSASGGNQPQHF. The whole variable domain, filled in from reference TRBV30 and TRBJ1-5, reads SQTIHQWPATLVQPVGSPLSLECTVEGTSNPNLYWYRQAAGRGLQLLFYSVGIGQISSEVPQNLSASRPQDRQFILSSKKLLLSDSGFYLCAWSASGGNQPQHFGDGTRLSIL.

V and J are TRBV5-6 and TRBJ1-1, with D perhaps matching TRBD1 (5 bases). V was shortened by 0 bases and J by 4 bases, with 7 bases between the two germline ends. Germline assignment: CDR1 SGHDT and CDR2 YYEEEE. The CDR3 extends over 13 amino acids. CDR3 sequence reads: CASSLVRGTEAFF. CDR3 sequence (DNA): TGTGCCAGCAGCTTGGTTAGGGGCACTGAAGCTTTCTTT.

The V and J genes are TRBV28 and TRBJ2-3, with D tentatively TRBD1 (6 bases). This CDR3 contains 14 residues. Germline-derived CDR1 and CDR2 are MDHEN and SYDVKM. Trimming stripped 7 bases from V and 1 base from J, with 12 bases between. The CDR3 sequence: CASTAQGRTDTQYF. CDR3 bases: TGTGCCAGCACCGCGCAGGGGCGCACAGATACGCAGTATTTT.

The chain links TRBV5-1 to TRBJ2-5; D unclear. Looked up from germline, CDR1 is SGHRS and CDR2 is YFSETQ. V dropped 4 bases and J dropped 11 bases, with 30 bases sitting between them. The CDR3 consists of 17 residues. CDR3 nucleotide sequence: TGCGCCAGCAGCCCCGGTCCGGAGCCCCCGAAGTCCGCATGGCAGTACTTC. Residues: CASSPGPEPPKSAWQYF.

The rearrangement links TRBV20-1 to TRBJ1-4; D is perhaps TRBD1 (5 bases). V was cut by 3 bases and J by 0 bases, with 11 bases left in between. The CDR3 is 15 amino acids. From germline, CDR1 is DFQATT and CDR2 SNEGSKA (reference sequence). DNA for the CDR3: TGCAGTGCTAGTCTGGGGCCTACAACTAATGAAAAACTGTTTTTT. It translates to CSASLGPTTNEKLFF.

This chain links TRBV7-9 with TRBJ1-1, with 7 positions matching TRBD1. The CDR3 contains 15 residues. V trimming: 5 bases; J trimming: 5 bases; junction bases outside the gene matches: 11. The V gene's germline CDR1 is SEHNR and CDR2 FQNEAQ (reference sequence). CDR3 protein: CASSLLATGRTEAFF. CDR3 sequence (DNA): TGTGCCAGCAGCCTCCTGGCGACAGGGAGGACTGAAGCTTTCTTT.

The CDR3 loop is CASSFLGVDTQYF. The CDR3 nucleotides are TGTGCCAGCAGCTTCCTAGGGGTAGATACGCAGTATTTT. This chain joins TRBV7-9 and TRBJ2-3; weak D call: TRBD1 (5 bases). Germline V gene lookup returns CDR1 SEHNR and CDR2 FQNEAQ (reference sequence). The CDR3 runs 13 residues. V lost 3 bases to trimming and J lost 5 bases, with 9 bases between them.

V is TRBV6-2 or TRBV6-3 and J is TRBJ1-5; 7 bases match TRBD1. The CDR3 totals 18 residues. The V gene end was trimmed by 6 bases and the J gene end by 1 base; junction bases not matched to a gene: 15. The germline CDR1 and CDR2 sequences are MNHEY and SVGEGT. The DNA of the CDR3 is TGTGCCAGCAGCCGCGATAAACAGGGGCTTGGGAGCAATCAGCCCCAGCATTTT. Protein sequence: CASSRDKQGLGSNQPQHF.

The chain is built from TRBV13 and TRBJ2-1; no clear D. The V and J ends lost 2 bases and 8 bases respectively, with 4 bases between them. Germline V gene sequence: CDR1 PRHDT, CDR2 FYEKMQ (reference sequence). CDR3 size: 11 residues. The CDR3 nucleotides read TGTGCCAGCAGCTTAACCTATGAGCAGTTCTTC. It specifies CASSLTYEQFF.

The chain uses TRBV14 and TRBJ2-3, with D uncertain. Trimming cost V 1 base and J 1 base, with 12 bases left between them. The length of the CDR3 is 16 residues. Germline loops: CDR1 SGHDN, CDR2 FVKESK. CDR3 protein: CASSQAVTLRTDTQYF. The CDR3 nucleotides are TGTGCCAGCAGCCAAGCAGTAACTTTGCGCACAGATACGCAGTATTTT.

The chain combines TRBV11-3 with TRBJ2-1; 7 nucleotides align to TRBD1. From germline, CDR1 is SGHNT and CDR2 YENEEA. With V trimmed by 4 bases and J by 7 bases, 10 bases remained unmatched. The CDR3 covers 15 residues. The CDR3: CASSSWGQNGNEQFF. The CDR3 DNA reads as TGTGCCAGCAGCTCCTGGGGACAGAATGGGAATGAGCAGTTCTTC.

The chain is built from TRBV28 and TRBJ1-2, with TRBD1 matching over 7 bases. The ends lost 5 bases at V and 0 bases at J; junction bases unmatched: 6. The CDR3 runs 15 residues. Per the germline V gene, CDR1 is MDHEN and CDR2 is SYDVKM. As DNA, the CDR3 is TGTGCCAGCAGTCCCGGGACAGCCACTAACTATGGCTACACCTTC. Its protein product is CASSPGTATNYGYTF.

The chain links TRBV11-2 to TRBJ1-1; D is uncertain. The CDR3 runs 14 residues. Trimming removed 8 bases from V and 5 bases from J, with 18 bases in between. Germline V CDR1 and CDR2: SGHAT, FQNNGV. The CDR3 loop reads CASAQEWGRTEAFF. The CDR3 nucleotides read TGTGCCAGCGCACAAGAGTGGGGAAGGACTGAAGCTTTCTTT.

This clone was seen only a few times. In DNA form, the CDR3 reads TGCGCCAGCAGCCAAGATCCCCAGGGGACGGGCGGAAACACCATATATTTT. It specifies CASSQDPQGTGGNTIYF. The J gene is TRBJ1-3, the V gene TRBV4-3; tentatively, D is TRBD1 (6 bases). The CDR3 consists of 17 residues. Germline loops: CDR1 LGHNA, CDR2 YSLEER. The V end was cut by 0 bases, the J end by 4 bases, with 16 bases between.

The rearrangement links TRBV9 to TRBJ2-7; TRBD1 matches 9 bases. Germline V gene sequence: CDR1 SGDLS, CDR2 YYNGEE. After removal of 0 bases from V and 2 bases from J, the junction contained 6 bases not matched to a gene. This CDR3 has 16 residues. This CDR3 reads CASSVAPGTGPYEQYF. The CDR3 region has the DNA TGTGCCAGCAGCGTAGCACCCGGGACAGGGCCCTACGAGCAGTACTTC.

The CDR3 sequence: CASSLGWGGGTEAFF. In DNA form, the CDR3 reads TGTGCCAGTAGTCTGGGTTGGGGAGGTGGCACTGAAGCTTTCTTT. The genes are TRBV19 and TRBJ1-1; D ambiguous. CDR3 size: 15 residues. Trimming cost V 5 bases and J 4 bases, with 17 bases left between them. CDR1 LNHDA and CDR2 SQIVND come from the germline V gene (reference sequence).

This chain uses TRBV27 with TRBJ1-6, with 10 bases aligning to TRBD1. The CDR3 consists of 15 residues. The germline gives CDR1 MNHEY, CDR2 SMNVEV (reference sequence). The trim removed 7 bases at V and 9 bases at J, leaving 9 bases unmatched. The CDR3 loop is CASTDAGTGVSPLHF. DNA for the CDR3: TGTGCCAGCACTGATGCCGGGACAGGGGTTTCACCCCTCCACTTT.

The chain employs TRBV24-1 and TRBJ2-7, with 12 nucleotides matching TRBD2. The CDR3 is 16 residues long. Germline values: CDR1 KGHDR, CDR2 SFDVKD. V dropped 5 bases and J dropped 3; count of bases not matched to a gene: 7. CDR3 sequence reads: CATSAPLAGGFYEQYF. The CDR3 DNA reads as TGTGCCACCAGTGCCCCGCTAGCGGGAGGGTTCTACGAGCAGTACTTC.

The chain recombines TRBV4-2 with TRBJ1-6; D not certain. There are 15 residues in the CDR3. Per the germline V gene, CDR1 is LGHNA and CDR2 is YNFKEQ. V lost 3 bases and J 8 bases, leaving 14 bases between the germline ends. CDR3: CASSQGGSGDSPLHF. The CDR3 nucleotides read TGTGCCAGCAGCCAGGGAGGCAGCGGGGATTCACCCCTCCACTTT.

This chain joins TRBV27 and TRBJ1-6, with a weak D call TRBD1 (5 bases). The CDR3 runs 15 residues. The germline V gene encodes CDR1 MNHEY and CDR2 SMNVEV (reference sequence). V dropped 6 bases and J dropped 8 bases, with 17 bases sitting between them. CDR3 loop: CASRLTGFQDSPLHF. The CDR3 DNA is TGTGCCAGCAGGCTTACAGGTTTTCAGGATTCACCCCTCCACTTT.

This clone has a handful of counts. This CDR3 reads CSVDHPAYYGYTF. CDR3 DNA sequence: TGCAGCGTTGATCATCCAGCTTACTATGGCTACACCTTC. The V call is TRBV29-1, the J call TRBJ1-2; D gene uncertain. The CDR3 extends over 13 amino acids. Trimming shortened V by 3 bases and J by 3 bases, and 11 bases separated the two germline ends. Germline CDR1 and CDR2: SQVTM and ANQGSEA. Using reference TRBV29-1 and TRBJ1-2 for the parts outside the CDR3, the full variable domain is SAVISQKPSRDICQRGTSLTIQCQVDSQVTMMFWYRQQPGQSLTLIATANQGSEATYESGFVIDKFPISRPNLTFSTLTVSNMSPEDSSIYLCSVDHPAYYGYTFGSGTRLTVV.

This chain uses TRBV9 with TRBJ1-2; weak D call: TRBD1 (5 bases). The V end was cut by 0 bases, the J end by 4 bases, with 16 bases between. Germline loops: CDR1 SGDLS, CDR2 YYNGEE. The length of the CDR3 is 16 residues. CDR3 protein: CASSVGGTEGIYGYTF. Written as DNA, the CDR3 is TGTGCCAGCAGCGTAGGTGGGACCGAGGGGATCTATGGCTACACCTTC. The full variable domain, completed using reference TRBV9 and TRBJ1-2, is DSGVTQTPKHLITATGQRVTLRCSPRSGDLSVYWYQQSLDQGLQFLIQYYNGEERAKGNILERFSAQQFPDLHSELNLSSLELGDSALYFCASSVGGTEGIYGYTFGSGTRLTVV.

The chain joins TRBV6-6 to TRBJ2-5; D is uncertain. Trimming took off 1 base at V and 2 bases at J, with 5 bases between the two ends. This CDR3 has 13 amino acids. Germline lookup yields CDR1 MNHNY and CDR2 SVGAGI (reference sequence). The CDR3 reads CASSYFQQETQYF. As DNA, the CDR3 is TGTGCCAGCAGTTACTTCCAACAAGAGACCCAGTACTTC.

The rearrangement joins TRBV6-2 or TRBV6-3 to TRBJ2-7, with 9 positions matching TRBD1. V shed 2 bases and J 5 bases; nucleotides not matched to a gene: 13. This CDR3 spans 17 amino acids. The germline gives CDR1 MNHEY, CDR2 SVGEGT. The CDR3 sequence: CASSYQLMTGGRDEQYF. DNA of the CDR3: TGTGCCAGCAGTTACCAACTAATGACAGGGGGAAGAGACGAGCAGTACTTC.

The chain carries TRBV28 and TRBJ2-1, with D perhaps matching TRBD2 (5 bases). Germline CDR1 reads MDHEN; CDR2 reads SYDVKM. Trimming left V 6 bases short and J 5 bases short, with 26 bases between. The CDR3 extends over 18 amino acids. Written as DNA, the CDR3 is TGTGCCAGCAGCACCGCCATGACACCGTACGGGATCGACAATGAGCAGTTCTTC. This translates into CASSTAMTPYGIDNEQFF.

The chain links TRBV2 to TRBJ1-1, with a weak D call TRBD1 (5 bases). The CDR3 covers 13 residues. CDR1 is SNHLY and CDR2 is FYNNEI in the germline V gene. V lost 6 bases and J 6 bases, leaving 14 bases between the germline ends. CDR3 DNA: TGTGCCAGCAGGGGAGGGGATCTGGCTGAAGCTTTCTTT. Its translation is CASRGGDLAEAFF.

This chain connects TRBV19 to TRBJ2-7, with TRBD1 as a possible D gene (5 bases). The CDR3 length is 14 residues. Germline-derived CDR1 and CDR2 are LNHDA and SQIVND (reference sequence). V was cut by 1 base and J by 6 bases, with 13 bases left in between. The CDR3 loop reads CASSIGGRGAEQYF. CDR3 bases: TGTGCCAGTAGTATAGGGGGTAGGGGCGCCGAGCAGTACTTC.

This clone has just one count. The chain uses TRBV28 and TRBJ2-7, with D uncertain. Trimming removed 5 bases from V and 2 bases from J, with 4 bases in between. The CDR3 is 11 amino acids. Per germline, CDR1 MDHEN and CDR2 SYDVKM. Here the CDR3 DNA reads TGTGCCAGCAGTCCTACCTACGAGCAGTACTTC. Translated, it gives CASSPTYEQYF. Combining the CDR3 with reference TRBV28 and TRBJ2-7 gives the whole variable domain DVKVTQSSRYLVKRTGEKVFLECVQDMDHENMFWYRQDPGLGLRLIYFSYDVKMKEKGDIPEGYSVSREKKERFSLILESASTNQTSMYLCASSPTYEQYFGPGTRLTVT.

In this sample, this clone turned up once. The rearrangement links TRBV4-3 to TRBJ2-7; TRBD2 matches 14 bases. The trim removed 0 bases at V and 4 bases at J, leaving 2 bases unmatched. The CDR3 has 16 amino acids. Germline loops: CDR1 LGHNA, CDR2 YSLEER. The CDR3 DNA sequence: TGCGCCAGCAGCCAAGATGGGACTAGCGGGGGATACGAGCAGTACTTC. Translation: CASSQDGTSGGYEQYF.